These 24 T cell receptor beta chains were all obtained from the same sample, sequenced in a study of shared clonotypes between healthy human individuals. The data were produced by immunoSEQ multiplex PCR, yet TCRdb's version contains in-frame clones alone and is incomplete. The table records over a million clones, 98% to 99% of them present only once. Sequences were obtained from naive CD4+ T cells sorted from blood. As to subset: CD45RA+ positively selected. These receptor sequences come from a man aged 25-45 years in good health.

The genes are TRBV14 and TRBJ2-1; 9 bases match TRBD1. The germline gives CDR1 SGHDN, CDR2 FVKESK. The CDR3 totals 16 residues. The V and J ends lost 2 bases and 8 bases, in that order; junction bases with no gene match: 10. Here the CDR3 DNA reads TGTGCCAGCAGCCAATTAGGGGACAGGGTCTTGGATGAGCAGTTCTTC. It encodes CASSQLGDRVLDEQFF.

In its sample, this clone was seen once. The chain is built from TRBV6-5 and TRBJ2-3; D gene unclear. Germline V gene sequence: CDR1 MNHEY, CDR2 SVGAGI. V dropped 3 bases and J dropped 0 bases, with 7 bases sitting between them. This CDR3 has 14 amino acids. CDR3 DNA: TGTGCCAGCAGTTATAAGGCAAGCACAGATACGCAGTATTTT. It translates to CASSYKASTDTQYF.

The CDR3 DNA sequence: TGTGCCAGCAGTTTAAGAGACAGTTCGTATGGCTACACCTTC. It translates to CASSLRDSSYGYTF. The V call is TRBV28, the J call TRBJ1-2; perhaps TRBD1 as D (5 bases). The ends were cut back, 2 bases at V and 5 bases at J, with 12 bases in the middle. The V gene's germline CDR1 is MDHEN and CDR2 SYDVKM. CDR3 length: 14 residues.

J is TRBJ1-1 and V is TRBV19, with D maybe TRBD1 (6 bases). The germline CDR1 and CDR2 sequences are LNHDA and SQIVND (reference sequence). The CDR3 runs 14 residues. V lost 5 bases, J lost 3 bases, and 13 bases lay in between. CDR3 protein: CASSPTGRDTEAFF. The CDR3 nucleotides read TGTGCCAGTAGTCCAACAGGGAGGGACACTGAAGCTTTCTTT.

The gene calls are TRBV18 and TRBJ1-2, with 8 bases lining up with TRBD1. The CDR3 totals 14 residues. Germline V CDR1 and CDR2: KGHSH, LQKENI. The V and J ends lost 6 bases and 6 bases, in that order; junction bases with no gene match: 9. CDR3 protein: CASSVVDRGDGYTF. The CDR3 nucleotides read TGTGCCAGCTCGGTGGTTGACAGGGGAGATGGCTACACCTTC.

The chain links TRBV5-1 to TRBJ2-6; weak D call: TRBD1 (5 bases). Germline V gene sequence: CDR1 SGHRS, CDR2 YFSETQ. This CDR3 is built from 17 residues. V was cut by 0 bases and J by 0 bases, with 10 bases left in between. CDR3 nucleotides: TGCGCCAGCAGCTTGGATCAGGGTCTCTCTGGGGCCAACGTCCTGACTTTC. Translation: CASSLDQGLSGANVLTF.

The V and J genes are TRBV9 and TRBJ2-1; 16 bases line up with TRBD2. V lost 3 bases, J lost 7 bases, and 4 bases stayed unmatched. Germline V gene sequence: CDR1 SGDLS, CDR2 YYNGEE. The CDR3 totals 16 residues. CDR3 region: CASSGGLAGGDNEQFF. The DNA for the CDR3 is TGTGCCAGCAGCGGGGGACTAGCGGGAGGGGATAATGAGCAGTTCTTC.

The rearrangement uses TRBV28 and TRBJ1-5; D is undetermined. Germline V gene sequence: CDR1 MDHEN, CDR2 SYDVKM. The V and J ends lost 2 bases and 9 bases respectively, with 8 bases between them. This CDR3 region has 12 residues. This chain's CDR3 is CASSLEGWPQHF. The CDR3 nucleotides read TGTGCCAGCAGTTTAGAAGGGTGGCCCCAGCATTTT.

The rearrangement joins TRBV10-3 to TRBJ1-1; weak D call: TRBD1 (5 bases). Germline CDR1 reads ENHRY; CDR2 reads SYGVKD. The CDR3 is 14 amino acids. V was pared by 2 bases and J by 0 bases, with 7 bases between. CDR3 sequence: CAISEEGLNTEAFF. The CDR3, as DNA: TGTGCCATCAGTGAGGAGGGACTGAACACTGAAGCTTTCTTT.

Of note for this clone: A read error may account for a junction end that differs from germline. The genes are TRBV30 and TRBJ1-5; D is undetermined. Germline-derived CDR1 and CDR2 are GTSNPN and SVGIG (reference sequence). There are 13 residues in the CDR3. The CDR3 region is CTWNGRNEGPQHF. DNA of the CDR3: TGTACCTGGAATGGAAGAAACGAGGGGCCCCAGCATTTT.

The chain couples TRBV18 to TRBJ2-3; D remains ambiguous. V was pared by 7 bases and J by 1 base, with 9 bases between. The germline V gene encodes CDR1 KGHSH and CDR2 LQKENI. This CDR3 has 13 residues. CDR3 bases: TGTGCCAGCTTAAACGATCGCACAGATACGCAGTATTTT. This sequence encodes CASLNDRTDTQYF.

The chain links TRBV7-2 to TRBJ2-7; D is perhaps TRBD2 (6 bases). The CDR3 is 12 residues long. The V gene's germline CDR1 is SGHTA and CDR2 FQGNSA. Trimming removed 3 bases at V and 10 bases at J, with 13 bases between. The CDR3 here is CASSLWGRQQYF. Written as DNA, the CDR3 is TGTGCCAGCAGCTTGTGGGGGAGGCAACAGTACTTC.

The DNA for the CDR3 is TGTGCCAGCTCACCACCGCCCCCTCTAGTTTACAATGAGCAGTTCTTC. This encodes CASSPPPPLVYNEQFF. This chain joins TRBV18 and TRBJ2-1; the D is unclear. The CDR3 length is 16 residues. V dropped 0 bases and J dropped 4 bases, with 13 bases sitting between them. Germline lookup yields CDR1 KGHSH and CDR2 LQKENI.

In its sample, this clone was seen once. The rearrangement uses TRBV11-1 and TRBJ2-7; D is unresolved. This CDR3 has 16 residues. V was trimmed by 6 bases and J by 0 bases, leaving 18 bases between them. Germline values: CDR1 SGHAT, CDR2 FQDESV (reference sequence). The CDR3 nucleotides read TGTGCCAGCAGTCACCCCGGGCCCGGTAGCTCCTACGAGCAGTACTTC. This encodes CASSHPGPGSSYEQYF.

In its sample, this clone was seen once. The J gene is TRBJ1-1, the V gene TRBV25-1, with D tentatively TRBD1 (5 bases). The CDR3 totals 15 residues. V dropped 4 bases and J dropped 2 bases, with 14 bases sitting between them. Germline-derived CDR1 and CDR2 are MGHDK and SYGVNS. CDR3 amino acids: CASSARDRLNTEAFF. DNA for the CDR3: TGTGCCAGCAGTGCTAGGGACCGGCTAAACACTGAAGCTTTCTTT.

The chain carries TRBV5-8 and TRBJ2-3, with 11 bases fitting TRBD2. V gave up 0 bases and J gave up 4 bases; unmatched junction bases: 7. There are 17 residues in the CDR3. Germline CDR1 is SGHTS and CDR2 is YDEGEE. CDR3 amino acids: CASSLVFGLAGPDTQYF. In DNA form, the CDR3 reads TGTGCCAGCAGCTTGGTCTTTGGACTAGCGGGTCCAGATACGCAGTATTTT.

The rearrangement uses TRBV18 and TRBJ2-5, with D unresolved. V gave up 2 bases and J gave up 5 bases, with 6 bases separating them. The V gene's germline CDR1 is KGHSH and CDR2 LQKENI. CDR3 size: 12 residues. The CDR3 DNA follows: TGTGCCAGCTCACCAGGGGATGAGACCCAGTACTTC. It is translated as CASSPGDETQYF. The entire variable domain, with the rest obtained from reference TRBV18 and TRBJ2-5, is as follows: NAGVMQNPRHLVRRRGQEARLRCSPMKGHSHVYWYRQLPEEGLKFMVYLQKENIIDESGMPKERFSAEFPKEGPSILRIQQVVRGDSAAYFCASSPGDETQYFGPGTRLLVL.

The chain links TRBV6-1 to TRBJ2-3, with D possibly being TRBD2 (5 bases). Per germline, CDR1 MNHNS and CDR2 SASEGT. Trimming left V 2 bases short and J 3 bases short, with 12 bases between. CDR3 length: 15 amino acids. CDR3 region: CASSESGIGTDTQYF. The CDR3 DNA sequence: TGTGCCAGCAGTGAATCCGGGATAGGTACAGATACGCAGTATTTT.

CDR3: CATSRDNGRAHTDTQYF. CDR3 DNA sequence: TGTGCCACCAGCAGAGATAACGGGAGGGCCCACACAGATACGCAGTATTTT. V is TRBV15 and J is TRBJ2-3; 8 nucleotides match TRBD2. The CDR3 totals 17 residues. The trim removed 0 bases at V and 2 bases at J, leaving 7 bases unmatched. Looked up from germline, CDR1 is LNHNV and CDR2 is YYDKDF (reference sequence).

CDR3 amino acids: CAIAKDTNTGELFF. The CDR3 nucleotides read TGTGCCATCGCTAAGGACACGAACACCGGGGAGCTGTTTTTT. The V and J genes are TRBV28 and TRBJ2-2; a possible D gene is TRBD1 (5 bases). CDR3 size: 14 residues. V gave up 10 bases and J gave up 0 bases, with 12 bases separating them. CDR1 and CDR2 from the germline V gene are MDHEN and SYDVKM.

The chain joins TRBV5-1 to TRBJ2-3; D is possibly TRBD1 (5 bases). CDR3 size: 15 residues. V was trimmed by 6 bases and J by 2 bases, leaving 16 bases between them. Germline V gene data show CDR1 as SGHRS and CDR2 as YFSETQ. The CDR3 DNA reads as TGCGCCAGCACCGGACGGACACCGATCACAGATACGCAGTATTTT. Protein: CASTGRTPITDTQYF.

CDR3 in DNA: TGTGCCAGCAGCTTAGGCGGGAGTGGAGCAGATACGCAGTATTTT. Its translation is CASSLGGSGADTQYF. The chain links TRBV7-2 to TRBJ2-3; 7 positions agree with TRBD2. Per the germline V gene, CDR1 is SGHTA and CDR2 is FQGNSA. With 1 base clipped from V and 4 bases from J, the junction kept 5 bases outside the gene matches. The CDR3 runs to 15 residues.

The CDR3: CASSYPGTSGRGSSYNEQFF. The CDR3 DNA reads TGTGCCAGCAGCTACCCCGGGACTAGCGGGAGGGGCAGCTCCTACAATGAGCAGTTCTTC. This chain connects TRBV13 to TRBJ2-1; 16 bases align to TRBD2. The germline gives CDR1 PRHDT, CDR2 FYEKMQ (reference sequence). The junction had 9 bases not matched to a gene; V was cut back by 4 bases and J by 0 bases. The CDR3 contains 20 residues. The full variable domain, completed using reference TRBV13 and TRBJ2-1, is AAGVIQSPRHLIKEKRETATLKCYPIPRHDTVYWYQQGPGQDPQFLISFYEKMQSDKGSIPDRFSAQQFSDYHSELNMSSLELGDSALYFCASSYPGTSGRGSSYNEQFFGPGTRLTVL.

V and J are TRBV6-1 and TRBJ2-7; D is uncertain. The CDR3 is 14 residues long. Germline loops: CDR1 MNHNS, CDR2 SASEGT. Deletions cut 10 bases from V and 4 bases from J, with 20 bases between. The CDR3 sequence is CATRSLQKGYEQYF. CDR3 coding DNA: TGTGCCACCCGTAGTCTCCAGAAGGGATACGAGCAGTACTTC.